One and the same sample provided the 2 T cell receptor beta chains below, sequenced in a study of blood T cell repertoires in COVID-19 (dated by TCRdb to the early 2020s). Library construction relied on the immunoSEQ multiplex PCR assay. TCRdb holds this immuneACCESS table with in-frame rearrangements only. Some clones are missing; in checked studies, unresolved V genes explain under half, and the rest has no known cause. The sample table shows 55,000 to 80,000 clones, and 88% are seen once. The ten most abundant clones make up roughly 1.2% of the sample. Specimen: peripheral blood. The receptors were gathered from a woman aged 55-70 years with acute or convalescent COVID-19.

The chain has TRBV15 and TRBJ2-7; D remains ambiguous. CDR1 LNHNV and CDR2 YYDKDF come from the germline V gene (reference sequence). Trimming removed 0 bases at V and 6 bases at J, with 9 bases between. This CDR3 is 13 amino acids long. The DNA of the CDR3 is TGTGCCACCAGCAGAGATCACGGTGGCGAGCAGTACGTC. This codes for CATSRDHGGEQYV.

This clone was counted only a few times. The genes are TRBV10-1 and TRBJ2-7; 7 bases line up with TRBD1. The CDR3 sequence is 15 residues long. V shed 3 bases and J 3 bases; nucleotides not matched to a gene: 8. Looked up from germline, CDR1 is WNHNN and CDR2 is SYGVQD (reference sequence). Here the CDR3 DNA reads TGCGCCAGCAGTGACCCATTCGGACAGGACTACGAGCAGTACGTC. It encodes CASSDPFGQDYEQYV.